This TCR beta chain was sequenced in a study of neoadjuvant anti-PD-1 for oral cavity cancer. The overall study: Patients without progression got a fourth dose around day 43. Points from the study as a whole: PBMC Gini-index clonality exceeded responders' in non-responders post-nivolumab. Only a few patients per response group were TCR-analyzed; validation needed.

Clones were read by immunoSEQ multiplex PCR, and TCRdb kept only the in-frame ones, dropping some. The sample has 14,000 or so clones, 60% to 70% seen once; the top ten hold 2.5% to 3%. Patients had HPV-negative, locally advanced oral cavity squamous cell carcinoma. This clone has just a few counts. Its target is not known. The origin of this receptor is a person between 40 and 85 years old with oral cavity squamous cell carcinoma. This specimen consisted of PBMCs, obtained before nivolumab (anti-PD-1) treatment.

As DNA, the CDR3 is TGCGCCAGCAGCCTAGGCCTAAGGACAGGCTACAACGAGCAGTACTTC. Translated: CASSLGLRTGYNEQYF. The chain carries TRBV4-1 and TRBJ2-7; 7 bases align to TRBD1. V was pared by 4 bases and J by 5 bases, with 14 bases of the junction left unmatched. This CDR3 contains 16 residues. Germline lookup yields CDR1 MGHRA and CDR2 YSYEKL.